The 9 T cell receptor beta chains listed next were all sequenced from one sample in a study of T cell responses to AZD1222 COVID-19 vaccine. Libraries were prepared by immunoSEQ multiplex PCR; TCRdb keeps only in-frame clonotypes and omits some of them. The sample contains 130,000 or so clones, roughly 92% of which appear only once. The sample was peripheral blood, taken on day 0 of AZD1222 vaccination. The source is an adult in good health.

In DNA form, the CDR3 reads TGTGCCAGCAGCGTAGGGGCAGACCAAAACACCATATATTTT. This codes for CASSVGADQNTIYF. V usage is TRBV9 and J usage is TRBJ1-3, with D unresolved. V was shortened by 0 bases and J by 6 bases, with 10 bases between the two germline ends. The germline V gene encodes CDR1 SGDLS and CDR2 YYNGEE. The CDR3 is 14 residues long. Using reference TRBV9 and TRBJ1-3 for the parts outside the CDR3, the full variable domain is DSGVTQTPKHLITATGQRVTLRCSPRSGDLSVYWYQQSLDQGLQFLIQYYNGEERAKGNILERFSAQQFPDLHSELNLSSLELGDSALYFCASSVGADQNTIYFGEGSWLTVV.

The chain combines TRBV11-1 with TRBJ2-3; no firm D call. This CDR3 comprises 12 residues. Germline CDR1 and CDR2: SGHAT and FQDESV (reference sequence). Trimming removed 5 bases at V and 0 bases at J, with 3 bases between. CDR3 sequence reads: CASSPSTDTQYF. CDR3 nucleotide sequence: TGTGCCAGCAGCCCAAGCACAGATACGCAGTATTTT.

The V gene is TRBV19, the J gene TRBJ1-6; D gene uncertain. The CDR3 extends over 13 amino acids. V lost 6 bases to trimming and J lost 7 bases, with 10 bases between them. Germline V gene sequence: CDR1 LNHDA, CDR2 SQIVND (reference sequence). This chain's CDR3 is CASRLQENSPLHF. The CDR3 DNA sequence: TGTGCCAGTAGGCTTCAGGAGAATTCACCCCTCCACTTT.

The chain recombines TRBV4-1 with TRBJ2-3; TRBD1 aligns across 7 bases. The CDR3 extends over 15 amino acids. The germline V gene encodes CDR1 MGHRA and CDR2 YSYEKL. The junction had 8 bases not matched to a gene; V was cut back by 3 bases and J by 5 bases. The CDR3 nucleotides read TGCGCCAGCAGCCAGACAGGGTTCGGGTTAGATACGCAGTATTTT. Translated: CASSQTGFGLDTQYF.

The chain has TRBV9 and TRBJ1-4, with D maybe TRBD1 (6 bases). The CDR3 is 16 residues long. V was trimmed by 2 bases and J by 4 bases, leaving 15 bases between them. CDR1 and CDR2 from the germline V gene are SGDLS and YYNGEE. CDR3: CASSVSWGQGNEKLFF. The DNA of the CDR3 is TGTGCCAGCAGCGTTAGTTGGGGGCAGGGTAATGAAAAACTGTTTTTT.

The V gene is TRBV6-2 or TRBV6-3, the J gene TRBJ1-2; unclear D gene. V dropped 3 bases and J dropped 4 bases, with 9 bases sitting between them. This CDR3 has 13 amino acids. Germline CDR1 MNHEY, CDR2 SVGEGT. The CDR3 DNA reads TGTGCCAGCAGTTATGCGGTCCTCTATGGCTACACCTTC. Protein sequence: CASSYAVLYGYTF.

The chain joins TRBV24-1 to TRBJ1-3; D possibly corresponds to TRBD1 (5 bases). CDR1 is KGHDR, CDR2 SFDVKD, per germline. Trimming took 6 bases from V and 3 from J, leaving 14 bases between them. The CDR3 consists of 15 residues. CDR3 protein: CATSRHRGNGNTIYF. In nucleotides, the CDR3 is TGTGCCACCAGTAGACATCGGGGCAATGGAAACACCATATATTTT.

J is TRBJ2-2 and V is TRBV7-5; the table's D gene call, TRBD2, was not cross checked with the DNA. TRBV7-5 is shown as a pseudogene. This CDR3 comprises 15 residues. CDR3 region: CVRSFLAARTGELFF. The CDR3 DNA sequence: TGTGTCAGAAGCTTTCTAGCGGCCCGCACCGGGGAGCTGTTTTTT.

Written as DNA, the CDR3 is TGTGCCTGGAGTGTAGGTGGCAGGGGCAATTCACCCCTCCACTTT. Its protein is CAWSVGGRGNSPLHF. This chain connects TRBV30 to TRBJ1-6; perhaps TRBD1 as D (6 bases). Deletions cut 0 bases from V and 7 bases from J, with 13 bases between. Germline assignment: CDR1 GTSNPN and CDR2 SVGIG (reference sequence). The CDR3 contains 15 residues.